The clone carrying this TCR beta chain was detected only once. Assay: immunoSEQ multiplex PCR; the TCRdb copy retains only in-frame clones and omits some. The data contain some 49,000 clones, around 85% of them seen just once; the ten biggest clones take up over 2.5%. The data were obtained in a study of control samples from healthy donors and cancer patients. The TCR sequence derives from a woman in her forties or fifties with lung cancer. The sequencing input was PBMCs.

The CDR3 loop is CASSQDRGGNTIYF. CDR3 nucleotides: TGTGCCAGCAGCCAAGACAGGGGAGGAAACACCATATATTTT. The J gene is TRBJ1-3, the V gene TRBV4-2; D is perhaps TRBD1 (6 bases). Trimming cost V 0 bases and J 4 bases, with 7 bases left between them. Per germline, CDR1 LGHNA and CDR2 YNFKEQ. The CDR3 has 14 amino acids.